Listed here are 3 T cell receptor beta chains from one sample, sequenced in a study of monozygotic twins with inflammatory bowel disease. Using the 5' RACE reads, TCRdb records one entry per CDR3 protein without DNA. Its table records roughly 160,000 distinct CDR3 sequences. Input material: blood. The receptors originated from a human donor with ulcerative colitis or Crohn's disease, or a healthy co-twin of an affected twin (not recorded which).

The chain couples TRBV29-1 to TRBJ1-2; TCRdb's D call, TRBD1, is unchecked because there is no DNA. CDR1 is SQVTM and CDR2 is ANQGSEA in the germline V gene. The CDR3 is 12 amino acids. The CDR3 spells CSVAQGSYGYTF.

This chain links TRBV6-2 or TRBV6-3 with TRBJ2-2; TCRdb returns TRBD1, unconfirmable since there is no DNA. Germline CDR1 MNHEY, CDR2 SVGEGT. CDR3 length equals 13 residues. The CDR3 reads CASTPRPTGELFF.

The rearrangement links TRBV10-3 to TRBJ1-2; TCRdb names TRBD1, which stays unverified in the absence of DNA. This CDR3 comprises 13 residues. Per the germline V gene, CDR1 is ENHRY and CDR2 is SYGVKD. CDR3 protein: CAISERDSYGYTF.